Presented here are 26 T cell receptor beta chains from one specimen sequenced in a study of blood T cell repertoires in COVID-19. Sequencing was performed with immunoSEQ multiplex PCR; in TCRdb, only in-frame clones are kept and a portion is missing. The sample shows about 330,000 clones, around 87% of them seen only once. The sequenced material came from peripheral blood. The receptors were gathered from a woman between 50 and 59 years old with active or convalescent COVID-19.

The sample holds a few counts of this clone. V gene TRBV5-5 combines with J gene TRBJ1-2; a weak D match, TRBD1 (5 bases). The CDR3 consists of 15 residues. Germline V gene data show CDR1 as SGHKS and CDR2 as YYEKEE (reference sequence). Deletions cut 3 bases from V and 4 bases from J, with 16 bases between. The CDR3 region has the DNA TGTGCCAGCAGCTGGACACTAAAAAGAGGCTATGGCTACACCTTC. Translated, it gives CASSWTLKRGYGYTF.

This clone was picked up one time. CDR3 DNA: TGTGCCAGCAGCCAAGTTTTCCAGGGCGATGGCTACACCTTC. Protein: CASSQVFQGDGYTF. The chain carries TRBV14 and TRBJ1-2; D possibly corresponds to TRBD1 (5 bases). The CDR3 sequence is 14 residues long. Trimming cost V 1 base and J 6 bases, with 12 bases left between them. CDR1 SGHDN and CDR2 FVKESK come from the germline V gene. Full variable domain (missing parts from reference TRBV14 and TRBJ1-2): EAGVTQFPSHSVIEKGQTVTLRCDPISGHDNLYWYRRVMGKEIKFLLHFVKESKQDESGMPNNRFLAERTGGTYSTLKVQPAELEDSGVYFCASSQVFQGDGYTFGSGTRLTVV.

This chain links TRBV4-1 with TRBJ1-3; the D gene is possibly TRBD1 (5 bases). The CDR3 is 18 residues long. V lost 2 bases, J lost 1 base, and 18 bases lay in between. CDR1 and CDR2 (germline): MGHRA, YSYEKL. The CDR3 loop reads CASSQPGRVLASGNTIYF. For the CDR3, the DNA is TGCGCCAGCAGCCAACCAGGGAGGGTCCTAGCTTCTGGAAACACCATATATTTT.

The gene calls are TRBV11-2 and TRBJ1-3; 7 nucleotides agree with TRBD1. The CDR3 covers 14 residues. V was clipped by 5 bases and J by 4 bases; unmatched bases: 5. Germline CDR1 reads SGHAT; CDR2 reads FQNNGV. CDR3 residues: CASSQGGTGNTIYF. The CDR3 nucleotides are TGTGCCAGCAGCCAGGGGGGAACGGGAAACACCATATATTTT.

This clone was counted once. The chain has TRBV7-9 and TRBJ2-5; D might be TRBD2 (7 bases). V was trimmed by 5 bases and J by 2 bases, leaving 15 bases between them. The CDR3 is 15 residues long. Germline loops: CDR1 SEHNR, CDR2 FQNEAQ (reference sequence). In nucleotides, the CDR3 is TGTGCCAGCAGCCCGTGGGGAGGGGGACAAGAGACCCAGTACTTC. Encoded protein: CASSPWGGGQETQYF.

The chain is built from TRBV29-1 and TRBJ1-1; D might be TRBD1 (5 bases). V was pared by 7 bases and J by 0 bases, with 9 bases between. CDR3 length equals 12 residues. Germline values: CDR1 SQVTM, CDR2 ANQGSEA. The CDR3 region is CSGGTVNTEAFF. The DNA of the CDR3 is TGCAGCGGAGGGACTGTGAACACTGAAGCTTTCTTT.

The chain carries TRBV3-1 (or the pseudogene TRBV3-2) and TRBJ2-1; TRBD1 matches 8 bases. V lost 4 bases, J lost 1 base, and 9 bases stayed unmatched. CDR1 LGHDT and CDR2 YNNKEL come from the germline V gene (reference sequence). The length of the CDR3 is 17 residues. The DNA of the CDR3 is TGTGCCAGCAGCCGGGATTCAGGGGGCAGGTCCTACAATGAGCAGTTCTTC. It yields the protein CASSRDSGGRSYNEQFF.

This chain joins TRBV4-2 and TRBJ2-7, with D maybe TRBD2 (6 bases). The CDR3 totals 17 residues. V was trimmed by 0 bases and J by 1 base, leaving 16 bases between them. Germline V gene lookup returns CDR1 LGHNA and CDR2 YNFKEQ. CDR3 amino acids: CASSQEGMRGLSYEQYF. CDR3 DNA sequence: TGTGCCAGCAGCCAAGAAGGGATGAGAGGACTATCCTACGAGCAGTACTTC.

The chain joins TRBV11-3 to TRBJ2-7, with TRBD2 matching 10 bases. Germline CDR1 and CDR2: SGHNT and YENEEA. The V gene end was trimmed by 3 bases and the J gene end by 4 bases; junction bases not matched to a gene: 3. The CDR3 has 14 amino acids. The CDR3 region is CASSLSSGSYEQYF. Written as DNA, the CDR3 is TGTGCCAGCAGCTTGTCTAGCGGGAGTTACGAGCAGTACTTC.

The CDR3 nucleotides are TGTGCCAGTAGTAATAGGGGAGATACGCAGTATTTT. This translates into CASSNRGDTQYF. This chain connects TRBV19 to TRBJ2-3; D possibly corresponds to TRBD1 (5 bases). Germline CDR1 LNHDA, CDR2 SQIVND (reference sequence). This CDR3 has 12 amino acids. The germline V and J ends were trimmed by 4 bases and 5 bases, with 7 bases remaining between them.

The chain employs TRBV7-2 and TRBJ2-7; D not resolved. In germline, CDR1 is SGHTA, CDR2 FQGNSA. V was cut by 2 bases and J by 6 bases, with 11 bases left in between. The CDR3 contains 13 residues. CDR3 in DNA: TGTGCCAGCAGCTTAAATGCAGGTCTCGAGCAGTACTTC. Its translation is CASSLNAGLEQYF.

A single count supports this clone. V and J are TRBV5-1 and TRBJ2-2, with 9 bases fitting TRBD1. The CDR3 spans 17 residues. Germline V lookup: CDR1 SGHRS, CDR2 YFSETQ. V gave up 3 bases and J gave up 7 bases; unmatched junction bases: 13. CDR3 loop: CASSWTVIGQGNGELFF. The CDR3 bases are TGCGCCAGCAGCTGGACAGTCATCGGACAGGGGAACGGGGAGCTGTTTTTT. Using reference TRBV5-1 and TRBJ2-2 for the parts outside the CDR3, the full variable domain is KAGVTQTPRYLIKTRGQQVTLSCSPISGHRSVSWYQQTPGQGLQFLFEYFSETQRNKGNFPGRFSGRQFSNSRSEMNVSTLELGDSALYLCASSWTVIGQGNGELFFGEGSRLTVL.

This clone was counted once. The genes are TRBV19 and TRBJ1-2; 7 bases are shared with TRBD1. The CDR3 is 17 amino acids. Germline CDR1 reads LNHDA; CDR2 reads SQIVND (reference sequence). V lost 6 bases to trimming and J lost 6 bases; unmatched junction nucleotides: 19. CDR3 region: CASRRFDRENSIDGYTF. The CDR3 bases are TGTGCCAGTAGGCGTTTCGACAGGGAGAATTCAATCGATGGCTACACCTTC.

The CDR3 loop is CSVTAGLSGANVLTF. For the CDR3, the DNA is TGCAGCGTGACCGCAGGCCTCTCTGGGGCCAACGTCCTGACTTTC. V and J are TRBV29-1 and TRBJ2-6; D ambiguous. CDR3 length: 15 residues. With 6 bases removed from V and 0 bases from J, the gap between germline ends came to 12 bases. Germline-derived CDR1 and CDR2 are SQVTM and ANQGSEA.

The V gene is TRBV13, the J gene TRBJ1-1; 7 nucleotides line up with TRBD1. CDR3 length: 13 amino acids. CDR1 and CDR2 from the germline V gene are PRHDT and FYEKMQ (reference sequence). V lost 6 bases, J lost 5 bases, and 6 bases stayed unmatched. The CDR3 DNA reads TGTGCCAGCAGTTTGACAGGGTTGACTGAAGCTTTCTTT. Translated, it gives CASSLTGLTEAFF.

In DNA form, the CDR3 reads TGTGCCAGCAGCTCGGACAGGGGGGGATACAATGAGCAGTTCTTC. Translation gives CASSSDRGGYNEQFF. The chain couples TRBV7-2 to TRBJ2-1, with 10 nucleotides matching TRBD1. V was pared by 4 bases and J by 4 bases, with 4 bases of the junction left unmatched. This CDR3 comprises 15 residues. Germline V gene lookup returns CDR1 SGHTA and CDR2 FQGNSA.

The sample holds one count of this clone. The V gene is TRBV7-3, the J gene TRBJ2-1; 10 positions agree with TRBD2. J lost 4 bases, V lost 1 base, and 10 bases had no gene match. The CDR3 has 18 residues. In germline, CDR1 is SGHTA, CDR2 FQGTGA. For the CDR3, the DNA is TGTGCCAGCAGCTTAAGGATGGCGGCTAGCGGGGGTTACAATGAGCAGTTCTTC. As protein: CASSLRMAASGGYNEQFF.

The chain links TRBV6-5 to TRBJ2-1, with 9 bases fitting TRBD2. This CDR3 is 15 amino acids long. V was clipped by 6 bases and J by 6 bases; unmatched bases: 9. Germline V gene lookup returns CDR1 MNHEY and CDR2 SVGAGI. As DNA, the CDR3 is TGTGCCAGCAGCCGACCGGGACTAGCAGTCAATGAGCAGTTCTTC. The encoded protein is CASSRPGLAVNEQFF.

This clone was seen only a few times. The chain is built from TRBV18 and TRBJ2-2, with D unclear. The germline V gene has CDR1 KGHSH and CDR2 LQKENI. Trimming removed 0 bases from V and 4 bases from J, with 9 bases in between. The CDR3 consists of 15 residues. CDR3 region: CASSPPQKSTGELFF. In nucleotides, the CDR3 is TGTGCCAGCTCACCACCACAGAAATCCACCGGGGAGCTGTTTTTT.

V gene TRBV15 combines with J gene TRBJ2-5, with D possibly TRBD2 on 7 matching bases. The CDR3 sequence is 17 residues long. The germline V gene has CDR1 LNHNV and CDR2 YYDKDF (reference sequence). The V end lost 0 bases, the J end lost 4 bases, and 18 bases lay between the germline ends. The CDR3: CATSRDLRQGGGETQYF. Written as DNA, the CDR3 is TGTGCCACCAGCAGAGATCTTCGGCAGGGAGGGGGAGAGACCCAGTACTTC.

The V call is TRBV6-5, the J call TRBJ1-1; 7 bases agree with TRBD1. In germline, CDR1 is MNHEY, CDR2 SVGAGI. The V gene end was trimmed by 4 bases and the J gene end by 1 base; junction bases not matched to a gene: 6. The CDR3 is made up of 15 amino acids. CDR3 sequence (DNA): TGTGCCAGCAGTTCCCTGGGACAGTGGAACACTGAAGCTTTCTTT. It specifies CASSSLGQWNTEAFF.

The chain combines TRBV5-4 with TRBJ1-1, with 8 bases that match TRBD1. Per the germline V gene, CDR1 is SGHNT and CDR2 is YYREEE (reference sequence). The CDR3 runs 15 residues. V was pared by 0 bases and J by 5 bases, with 6 bases of the junction left unmatched. The CDR3 spells CASSLDSGGTTEAFF. CDR3 in DNA: TGTGCCAGCAGCTTGGACTCAGGGGGCACGACTGAAGCTTTCTTT. The full variable domain, in which reference TRBV5-4 and TRBJ1-1 provide the parts outside the CDR3, is ETGVTQSPTHLIKTRGQQVTLRCSSQSGHNTVSWYQQALGQGPQFIFQYYREEENGRGNFPPRFSGLQFPNYSSELNVNALELDDSALYLCASSLDSGGTTEAFFGQGTRLTVV.

This chain connects TRBV5-5 to TRBJ1-2; TRBD1 matches 8 bases. Germline CDR1 reads SGHKS; CDR2 reads YYEKEE (reference sequence). The CDR3 consists of 13 residues. Germline trimming cut 4 bases from V and 9 bases from J; bases unmatched to any gene: 8. CDR3 protein: CASSLDRAARYTF. In nucleotides, the CDR3 is TGTGCCAGCAGCCTGGACAGGGCGGCGCGCTACACCTTC.

V is TRBV3-1 (or the pseudogene TRBV3-2) and J is TRBJ2-7; 8 bases are a match to TRBD2. The CDR3 totals 16 residues. Germline values: CDR1 LGHDT, CDR2 YNNKEL (reference sequence). V shed 0 bases and J 5 bases; nucleotides not matched to a gene: 9. CDR3 amino acids: CASSQERGGRSHEQYF. CDR3 coding DNA: TGTGCCAGCAGCCAAGAGCGCGGCGGGAGGTCCCACGAGCAGTACTTC.

J is TRBJ1-2 and V is TRBV9; D is perhaps TRBD1 (5 bases). Trimming removed 2 bases at V and 2 bases at J, with 19 bases between. The length of the CDR3 is 17 residues. The germline V gene has CDR1 SGDLS and CDR2 YYNGEE. The CDR3 here is CASSVSPGGTENYGYTF. CDR3 DNA sequence: TGTGCCAGCAGCGTCTCCCCAGGCGGGACGGAGAACTATGGCTACACCTTC.

The chain is built from TRBV28 and TRBJ2-1, with D possibly being TRBD2 (6 bases). The CDR3 contains 14 residues. Trimming removed 5 bases from V and 2 bases from J, with 10 bases in between. Germline V lookup: CDR1 MDHEN, CDR2 SYDVKM. CDR3 region: CASSKGLAYNEQFF. As DNA, the CDR3 is TGTGCCAGCAGTAAGGGACTGGCCTACAATGAGCAGTTCTTC.